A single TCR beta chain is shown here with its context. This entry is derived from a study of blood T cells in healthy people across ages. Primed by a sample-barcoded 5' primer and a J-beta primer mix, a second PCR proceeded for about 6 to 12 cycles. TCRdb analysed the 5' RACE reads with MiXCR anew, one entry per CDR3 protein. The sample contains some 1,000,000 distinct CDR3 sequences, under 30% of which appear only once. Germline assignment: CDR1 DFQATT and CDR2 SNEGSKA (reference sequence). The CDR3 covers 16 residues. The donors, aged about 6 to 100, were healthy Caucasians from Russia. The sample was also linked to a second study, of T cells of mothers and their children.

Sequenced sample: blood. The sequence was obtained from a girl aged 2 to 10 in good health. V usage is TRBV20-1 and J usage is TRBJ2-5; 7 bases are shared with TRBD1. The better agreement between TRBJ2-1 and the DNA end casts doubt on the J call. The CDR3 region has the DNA TGCAGTGTGGGGATGGGCTGGACAGGCGAGGTGGTTGAGCAGTTCTTC. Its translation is CSVGMGWTGEVVEQFF.